This entry lists 25 T cell receptor beta chains sequenced from one sample in a study of T cell clonotyping in hematopoietic cell transplantation. Sequencing used immunoSEQ multiplex PCR; TCRdb keeps in-frame clones, though not all of them. Here the sample spans approximately 2,000 clones, 90% to 95% being singletons. The source material was peripheral blood mononuclear cells. The receptors originated from a man over 45 in good health. Some clones in this sample may be carry-over from other donors' samples.

This chain connects TRBV19 to TRBJ2-5, with D possibly matching TRBD2 (6 bases). The CDR3 runs to 15 residues. V lost 1 base, J lost 5 bases, and 14 bases lay in between. Germline assignment: CDR1 LNHDA and CDR2 SQIVND (reference sequence). The CDR3 DNA is TGTGCCAGTAGTATAGTGGGCGGAGGGATGGAGACCCAGTACTTC. This encodes CASSIVGGGMETQYF.

V gene TRBV11-2 combines with J gene TRBJ2-7; 7 nucleotides agree with TRBD2. Unmatched junction bases numbered 3, after V lost 5 bases and J lost 2 bases. Germline CDR1 SGHAT, CDR2 FQNNGV. This CDR3 is 13 amino acids long. CDR3 coding DNA: TGTGCCAGCAGCCTGGGACTACCCTACGAGCAGTACTTC. Its protein is CASSLGLPYEQYF. The variable domain in full, with the rest retrieved from reference TRBV11-2 and TRBJ2-7, is EAGVAQSPRYKIIEKRQSVAFWCNPISGHATLYWYQQILGQGPKLLIQFQNNGVVDDSQLPKDRFSAERLKGVDSTLKIQPAKLEDSAVYLCASSLGLPYEQYFGPGTRLTVT.

The chain has TRBV4-1 and TRBJ2-3, with TRBD1 matching 9 bases. The CDR3 is 18 amino acids. After removal of 4 bases from V and 2 bases from J, the junction contained 13 bases not matched to a gene. Germline loops: CDR1 MGHRA, CDR2 YSYEKL. This CDR3 is CASSLFFSGQGLTDTQYF. The CDR3, as DNA: TGCGCCAGCAGCCTCTTCTTTTCGGGACAGGGACTCACAGATACGCAGTATTTT.

The V call is TRBV11-2, the J call TRBJ1-5; maybe TRBD1 (5 bases). V shed 1 base and J shed 6 bases, with 13 bases lying between them. The CDR3 sequence is 15 residues long. CDR1 and CDR2 (germline): SGHAT, FQNNGV. CDR3 sequence (DNA): TGTGCCAGCAGCTTAGGGGGCAGTGGCGCTCAGCCCCAGCATTTT. Its translation: CASSLGGSGAQPQHF.

The genes are TRBV10-3 and TRBJ2-1; D might be TRBD2 (6 bases). CDR3 length equals 17 residues. Germline values: CDR1 ENHRY, CDR2 SYGVKD. Trimming cost V 0 bases and J 3 bases, with 15 bases left between them. The CDR3 DNA is TGTGCCATCAGTGAGTCGCGGGCCTCGGGAGACTACAATGAGCAGTTCTTC. It codes for CAISESRASGDYNEQFF.

The chain joins TRBV6-6 to TRBJ1-1; D may be TRBD1 (5 bases). The CDR3 is 14 amino acids. Trimming shortened V by 6 bases and J by 1 base, and 12 bases separated the two germline ends. Germline loops: CDR1 MNHNY, CDR2 SVGAGI (reference sequence). CDR3 loop: CASSSQARNTEAFF. CDR3 bases: TGTGCCAGCAGCTCACAGGCCCGGAACACTGAAGCTTTCTTT.

The V call is TRBV5-1, the J call TRBJ2-1, with TRBD2 matching over 12 bases. This CDR3 has 16 residues. CDR1 and CDR2 from the germline V gene are SGHRS and YFSETQ. V lost 3 bases to trimming and J lost 5 bases; unmatched junction nucleotides: 6. The CDR3 DNA reads TGCGCCAGCAGCTCGCAGCTAGCGGGAGGGCACAATGAGCAGTTCTTC. This translates into CASSSQLAGGHNEQFF.

This rearrangement joins TRBV7-2 to TRBJ1-1; D might be TRBD1 (6 bases). The CDR3 sequence is 13 residues long. Per germline, CDR1 SGHTA and CDR2 FQGNSA. The V and J ends lost 3 bases and 10 bases respectively, with 15 bases between them. The CDR3 protein is CASSLPRGRRAFF. For the CDR3, the DNA is TGTGCCAGCAGCTTGCCCAGGGGAAGAAGAGCTTTCTTT.

The chain employs TRBV7-2 and TRBJ2-7, with D possibly being TRBD1 (7 bases). This CDR3 region has 15 residues. The germline CDR1 and CDR2 sequences are SGHTA and FQGNSA. V was clipped by 5 bases and J by 6 bases, with 20 bases between them. In DNA form, the CDR3 reads TGTGCCAGCAGCCAAAGGGGGCGGGGAGTAGGCGAGCAGTACTTC. It is translated as CASSQRGRGVGEQYF.

Turning to this clone: The junction and the germline gene differ at one end; a read error may be behind it. This chain joins TRBV6-6 and TRBJ2-5; 10 bases line up with TRBD2. Germline lookup yields CDR1 MNHNY and CDR2 SVGAGI (reference sequence). This CDR3 is 14 amino acids long. CDR3 DNA sequence: TGTGCCAGCAGTTATCCGCTAGCGGGGGCCACCCCGGACTTC. Translated, it gives CASSYPLAGATPDF.

CDR3: CASSSVGYEQYF. Here the CDR3 DNA reads TGTGCCAGCAGTTCGGTAGGGTACGAGCAGTACTTC. This rearrangement joins TRBV27 to TRBJ2-7, with D unclear. The CDR3 is made up of 12 amino acids. Germline V lookup: CDR1 MNHEY, CDR2 SMNVEV (reference sequence). The V end was cut by 4 bases, the J end by 4 bases, with 8 bases between.

The chain links TRBV4-1 to TRBJ1-6; D not certain. The CDR3 runs to 15 residues. Trimming took off 1 base at V and 10 bases at J, with 14 bases between the two ends. Per germline, CDR1 MGHRA and CDR2 YSYEKL. CDR3 in DNA: TGCGCCAGCAGCCAAGTAAGCGGTCTGGGGTCACCCCTCCACTTT. It translates to CASSQVSGLGSPLHF.

The chain uses TRBV27 and TRBJ1-2; D perhaps matches TRBD1 (5 bases). CDR3 length: 13 residues. Germline V lookup: CDR1 MNHEY, CDR2 SMNVEV (reference sequence). Trimming took off 1 base at V and 8 bases at J, with 11 bases between the two ends. CDR3 region: CASSLYWGDGYTF. The CDR3, as DNA: TGTGCCAGCAGTTTATATTGGGGGGACGGCTACACCTTC.

This clone appeared a few times. This chain uses TRBV6-6 with TRBJ2-3; no firm D call. CDR1 and CDR2 from the germline V gene are MNHNY and SVGAGI (reference sequence). V gave up 2 bases and J gave up 11 bases, with 14 bases separating them. The CDR3 runs to 13 residues. The CDR3 sequence: CASSYTGSGGQYF. The CDR3 bases are TGTGCCAGCAGTTACACCGGTTCTGGTGGGCAGTATTTT.

The rearrangement links TRBV7-3 to TRBJ2-4; 7 nucleotides agree with TRBD2. J was trimmed by 8 bases and V by 5 bases; bases with no gene match: 12. In germline, CDR1 is SGHTA, CDR2 FQGTGA. This CDR3 contains 15 residues. The CDR3 nucleotides are TGTGCCAGCAGCCCGCGGGGGTTCCCCGGGGACATTCAGTACTTC. Translated, it gives CASSPRGFPGDIQYF. Looking up the rest from reference TRBV7-3 and TRBJ2-4 gives the full variable domain: GAGVSQTPSNKVTEKGKYVELRCDPISGHTALYWYRQSLGQGPEFLIYFQGTGAADDSGLPNDRFFAVRPEGSVSTLKIQRTERGDSAVYLCASSPRGFPGDIQYFGAGTRLSVL.

The chain joins TRBV4-3 to TRBJ2-7; 10 bases align to TRBD1. Per germline, CDR1 LGHNA and CDR2 YSLEER. The CDR3 has 16 amino acids. With V trimmed by 1 base and J by 1 base, 4 bases remained unmatched. The CDR3 sequence is CASSQGWTGGSYEQYF. CDR3 coding DNA: TGCGCCAGCAGCCAAGGGTGGACAGGGGGGTCCTACGAGCAGTACTTC.

The chain recombines TRBV5-1 with TRBJ2-7; 7 positions agree with TRBD1. CDR3 length: 15 residues. Looked up from germline, CDR1 is SGHRS and CDR2 is YFSETQ. V shed 5 bases, J shed 0 bases, and the junction held 8 bases outside the gene matches. The CDR3 region is CASSDGTVLSYEQYF. The CDR3 DNA follows: TGCGCCAGCAGTGACGGGACAGTCCTCTCCTACGAGCAGTACTTC.

V is TRBV12-5 and J is TRBJ1-1; D is unclear. The germline gives CDR1 LGHNT, CDR2 FRNRAP. With 7 bases removed from V and 4 bases from J, the gap between germline ends came to 16 bases. This CDR3 is built from 14 residues. The chain's CDR3 is CASVGGVRSTEAFF. The CDR3 nucleotides read TGTGCTAGTGTGGGTGGGGTGAGGAGCACTGAAGCTTTCTTT.

DNA of the CDR3: TGTGCCAGCAGACAGGGGGTTAGCTCCTACGAGCAGTACTTC. Its protein is CASRQGVSSYEQYF. The rearrangement links TRBV6-5 to TRBJ2-7, with TRBD1 matching over 8 bases. The ends lost 6 bases at V and 0 bases at J; junction bases unmatched: 4. The CDR3 length is 14 residues. Germline V gene sequence: CDR1 MNHEY, CDR2 SVGAGI.

The rearrangement links TRBV9 to TRBJ2-1; 15 nucleotides agree with TRBD2. V dropped 7 bases and J dropped 10; count of bases not matched to a gene: 3. CDR1 and CDR2 (germline): SGDLS, YYNGEE. The CDR3 runs 13 residues. The CDR3 nucleotides read TGTGCCAGCGGCGGGACTAGCGGGGGGGAGCAGTTCTTC. It encodes CASGGTSGGEQFF. Full variable domain (remainder filled in from reference TRBV9 and TRBJ2-1): DSGVTQTPKHLITATGQRVTLRCSPRSGDLSVYWYQQSLDQGLQFLIQYYNGEERAKGNILERFSAQQFPDLHSELNLSSLELGDSALYFCASGGTSGGEQFFGPGTRLTVL.

J is TRBJ1-4 and V is TRBV29-1, with a tentative D call TRBD1 (5 bases). V lost 8 bases and J 8 bases, leaving 15 bases between the germline ends. This CDR3 is 12 amino acids long. The germline V gene has CDR1 SQVTM and CDR2 ANQGSEA. CDR3 coding DNA: TGCAGCATCCCTGCTGGGGGGGAAAAACTGTTTTTT. Translation gives CSIPAGGEKLFF.

This sequence joins TRBV5-6 and TRBJ2-6; D remains ambiguous. This CDR3 region has 15 residues. Germline CDR1 SGHDT, CDR2 YYEEEE. Trimming removed 0 bases from V and 1 base from J, with 5 bases in between. CDR3 residues: CASSLGVSGANVLTF. The CDR3 DNA reads TGTGCCAGCAGCTTGGGAGTATCTGGGGCCAACGTCCTGACTTTC.

The V and J genes are TRBV29-1 and TRBJ2-2; TRBD2 matches at 9 bases. The ends lost 5 bases at V and 6 bases at J; junction bases unmatched: 28. Germline V CDR1 and CDR2: SQVTM, ANQGSEA. The CDR3 length is 21 residues. The CDR3 region has the DNA TGCAGCGTTTCCCCGCCTGGGACTGGCCCGGGACTAGCTGGGGGCGCCGGGGAGCTGTTTTTT. This gives the protein CSVSPPGTGPGLAGGAGELFF.

Here the CDR3 reads CASSGGGSQPQHF. The DNA for the CDR3 is TGTGCCAGCAGCGGGGGGGGGTCTCAGCCCCAGCATTTT. The chain recombines TRBV7-6 with TRBJ1-5; perhaps TRBD1 as D (5 bases). V was cut by 5 bases and J by 6 bases, with 11 bases left in between. CDR1 is SGHVS, CDR2 FNYEAQ, per germline. CDR3 size: 13 residues.

The chain is built from TRBV19 and TRBJ2-5; 10 bases agree with TRBD1. The CDR3 covers 15 residues. The V segment lost 8 bases and the J segment 2 bases; nucleotides outside the gene matches: 8. Germline V gene sequence: CDR1 LNHDA, CDR2 SQIVND (reference sequence). CDR3 DNA: TGTGCCAGTTCGGACAGGGGGTCCCCTCAAGAGACCCAGTACTTC. This encodes CASSDRGSPQETQYF.